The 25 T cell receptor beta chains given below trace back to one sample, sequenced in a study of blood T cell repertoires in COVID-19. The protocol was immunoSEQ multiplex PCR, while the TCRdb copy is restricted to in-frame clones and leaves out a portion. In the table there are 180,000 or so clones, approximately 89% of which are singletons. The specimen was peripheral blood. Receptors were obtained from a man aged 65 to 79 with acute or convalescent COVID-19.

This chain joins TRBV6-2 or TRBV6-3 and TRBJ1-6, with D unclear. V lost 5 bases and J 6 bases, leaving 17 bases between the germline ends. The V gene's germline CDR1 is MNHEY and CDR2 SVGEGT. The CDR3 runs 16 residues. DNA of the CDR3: TGTGCCAGCAGTCTCCTCCGGCAGACACTTAATTCACCCCTCCACTTT. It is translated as CASSLLRQTLNSPLHF.

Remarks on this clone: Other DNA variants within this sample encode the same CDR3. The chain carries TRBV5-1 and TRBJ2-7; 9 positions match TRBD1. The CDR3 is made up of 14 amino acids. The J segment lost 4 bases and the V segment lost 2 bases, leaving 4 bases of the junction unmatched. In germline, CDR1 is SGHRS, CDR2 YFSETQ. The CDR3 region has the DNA TGCGCCAGCAGCTTACAGGGGGCTACTTACGAGCAGTACTTC. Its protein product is CASSLQGATYEQYF.

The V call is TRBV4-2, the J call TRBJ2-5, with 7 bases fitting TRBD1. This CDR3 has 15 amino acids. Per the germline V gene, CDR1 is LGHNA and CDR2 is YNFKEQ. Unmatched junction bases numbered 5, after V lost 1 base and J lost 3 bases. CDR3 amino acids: CASSQVGQGEETQYF. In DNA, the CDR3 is TGTGCCAGCAGCCAAGTGGGGCAGGGGGAAGAGACCCAGTACTTC.

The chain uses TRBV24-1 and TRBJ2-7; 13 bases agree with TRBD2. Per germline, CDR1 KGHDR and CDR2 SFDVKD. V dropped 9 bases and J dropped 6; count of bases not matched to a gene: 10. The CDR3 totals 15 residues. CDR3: CATQLGTSGKGEQYF. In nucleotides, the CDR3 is TGTGCCACCCAACTCGGGACTAGCGGGAAGGGCGAGCAGTACTTC.

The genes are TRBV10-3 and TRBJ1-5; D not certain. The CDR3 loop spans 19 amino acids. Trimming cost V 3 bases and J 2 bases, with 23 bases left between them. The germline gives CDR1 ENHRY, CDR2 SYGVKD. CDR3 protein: CAISDPGKGAIVGNQPQHF. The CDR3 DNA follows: TGTGCCATCAGTGACCCGGGGAAGGGAGCTATAGTGGGCAATCAGCCCCAGCATTTT.

The chain's CDR3 is CASPSGTEAFF. CDR3 nucleotide sequence: TGTGCCAGCCCCTCCGGTACTGAAGCTTTCTTT. The V call is TRBV28, the J call TRBJ1-1; D not certain. The V end lost 8 bases, the J end lost 5 bases, and 9 bases lay between the germline ends. The CDR3 runs 11 residues. Germline-derived CDR1 and CDR2 are MDHEN and SYDVKM.

CDR3 in DNA: TGTGCCTGGAGTGTAGGAGGGGTTTCCTATAATTCACCCCTCCACTTT. Translation gives CAWSVGGVSYNSPLHF. The chain carries TRBV30 and TRBJ1-6; a weak D match, TRBD1 (5 bases). The ends were cut back, 0 bases at V and 1 base at J, with 10 bases in the middle. Germline values: CDR1 GTSNPN, CDR2 SVGIG (reference sequence). This CDR3 spans 16 amino acids.

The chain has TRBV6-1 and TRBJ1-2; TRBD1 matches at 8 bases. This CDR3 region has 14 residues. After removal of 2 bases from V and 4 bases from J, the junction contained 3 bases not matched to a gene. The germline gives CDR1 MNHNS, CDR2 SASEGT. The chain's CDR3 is CASSEMDRAYGYTF. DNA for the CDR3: TGTGCCAGCAGTGAAATGGACAGGGCCTATGGCTACACCTTC.

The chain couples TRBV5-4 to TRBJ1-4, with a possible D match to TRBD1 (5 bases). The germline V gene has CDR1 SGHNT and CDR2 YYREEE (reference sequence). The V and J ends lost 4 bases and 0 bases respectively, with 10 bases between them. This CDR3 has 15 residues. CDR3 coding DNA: TGTGCCAGCAGCCCCGGGGGGGCAACTAATGAAAAACTGTTTTTT. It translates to CASSPGGATNEKLFF.

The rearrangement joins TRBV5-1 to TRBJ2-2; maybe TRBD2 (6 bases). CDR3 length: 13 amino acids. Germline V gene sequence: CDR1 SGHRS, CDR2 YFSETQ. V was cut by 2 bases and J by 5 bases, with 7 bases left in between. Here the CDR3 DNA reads TGCGCCAGCAGCTTCGGACTAACCGGGGAGCTGTTTTTT. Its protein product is CASSFGLTGELFF.

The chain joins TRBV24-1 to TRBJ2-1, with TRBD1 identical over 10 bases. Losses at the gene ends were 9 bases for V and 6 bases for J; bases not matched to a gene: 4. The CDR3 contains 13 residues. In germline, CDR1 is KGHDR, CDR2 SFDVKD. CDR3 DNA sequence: TGTGCCACCGCCTGGACAGGGGGCAATGAGCAGTTCTTC. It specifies CATAWTGGNEQFF.

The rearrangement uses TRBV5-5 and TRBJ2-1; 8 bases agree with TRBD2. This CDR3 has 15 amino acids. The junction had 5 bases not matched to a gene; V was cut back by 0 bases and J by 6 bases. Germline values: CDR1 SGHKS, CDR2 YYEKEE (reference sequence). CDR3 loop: CASSLEGLASNEQFF. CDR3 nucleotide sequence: TGTGCCAGCAGCTTGGAAGGACTAGCATCCAATGAGCAGTTCTTC.

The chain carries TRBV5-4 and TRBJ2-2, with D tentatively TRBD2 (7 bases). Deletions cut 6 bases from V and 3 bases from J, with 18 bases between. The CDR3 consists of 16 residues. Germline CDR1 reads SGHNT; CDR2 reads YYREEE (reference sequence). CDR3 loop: CASTRLREGDTGELFF. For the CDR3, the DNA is TGTGCCAGCACCCGTCTGAGGGAGGGGGACACCGGGGAGCTGTTTTTT.

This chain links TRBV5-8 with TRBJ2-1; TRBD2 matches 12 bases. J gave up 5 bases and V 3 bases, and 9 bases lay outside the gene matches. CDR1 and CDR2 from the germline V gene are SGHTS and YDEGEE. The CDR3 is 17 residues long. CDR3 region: CASSYVTSGGRDNEQFF. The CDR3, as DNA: TGTGCCAGCAGCTACGTAACTAGCGGGGGGCGGGACAATGAGCAGTTCTTC.

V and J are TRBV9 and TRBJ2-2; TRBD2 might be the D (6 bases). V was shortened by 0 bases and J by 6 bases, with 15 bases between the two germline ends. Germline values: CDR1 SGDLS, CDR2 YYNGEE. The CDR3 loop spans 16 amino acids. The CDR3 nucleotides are TGTGCCAGCAGCGTAGATGGGGGAATAGCGGCCGGGGAGCTGTTTTTT. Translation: CASSVDGGIAAGELFF.

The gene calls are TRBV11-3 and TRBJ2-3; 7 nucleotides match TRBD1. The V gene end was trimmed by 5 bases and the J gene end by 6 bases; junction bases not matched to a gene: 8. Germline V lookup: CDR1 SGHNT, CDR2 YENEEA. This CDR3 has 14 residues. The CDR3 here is CASSPGQRVDTQYF. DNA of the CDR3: TGTGCCAGCAGCCCGGGACAGAGGGTCGATACGCAGTATTTT.

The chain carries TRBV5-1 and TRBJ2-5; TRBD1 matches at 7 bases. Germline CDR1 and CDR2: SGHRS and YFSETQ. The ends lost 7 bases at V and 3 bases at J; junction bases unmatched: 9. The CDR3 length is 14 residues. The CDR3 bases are TGCGCCAGCCGCCCAGGGGGTCAAGAAGAGACCCAGTACTTC. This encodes CASRPGGQEETQYF.

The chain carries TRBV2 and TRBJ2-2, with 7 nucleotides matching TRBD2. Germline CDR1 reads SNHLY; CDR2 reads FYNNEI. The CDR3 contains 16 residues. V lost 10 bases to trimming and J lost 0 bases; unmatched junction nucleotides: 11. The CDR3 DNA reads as TGTGCCACCTCGGGGAGGCTAGCGGCGAACACCGGGGAGCTGTTTTTT. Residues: CATSGRLAANTGELFF.

In nucleotides, the CDR3 is TGTGCCAGCAGCCCCGCGGGGGGCACTGAAGCTTTCTTT. Translation gives CASSPAGGTEAFF. The chain joins TRBV7-3 to TRBJ1-1; D may be TRBD1 (5 bases). In germline, CDR1 is SGHTA, CDR2 FQGTGA. The CDR3 has 13 residues. The germline V and J ends were trimmed by 5 bases and 4 bases, with 11 bases remaining between them.

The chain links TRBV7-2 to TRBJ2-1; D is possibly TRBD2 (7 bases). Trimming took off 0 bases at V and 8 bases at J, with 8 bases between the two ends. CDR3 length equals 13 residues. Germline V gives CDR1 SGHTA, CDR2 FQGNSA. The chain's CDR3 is CASSLAGGHEQFF. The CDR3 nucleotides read TGTGCCAGCAGCTTAGCGGGGGGGCATGAGCAGTTCTTC.

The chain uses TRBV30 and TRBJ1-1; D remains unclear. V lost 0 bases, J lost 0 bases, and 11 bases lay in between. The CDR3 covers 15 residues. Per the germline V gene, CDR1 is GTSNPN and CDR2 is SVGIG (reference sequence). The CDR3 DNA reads TGTGCCTGGAGTGTAATCCGTGTCCTGAACACTGAAGCTTTCTTT. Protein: CAWSVIRVLNTEAFF.

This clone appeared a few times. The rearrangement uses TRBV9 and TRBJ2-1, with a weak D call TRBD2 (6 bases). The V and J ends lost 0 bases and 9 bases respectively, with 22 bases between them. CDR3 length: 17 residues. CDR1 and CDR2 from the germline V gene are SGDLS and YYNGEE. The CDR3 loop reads CASSVASGVVATSEQFF. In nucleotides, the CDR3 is TGTGCCAGCAGCGTAGCTTCGGGAGTAGTCGCGACGAGTGAGCAGTTCTTC.

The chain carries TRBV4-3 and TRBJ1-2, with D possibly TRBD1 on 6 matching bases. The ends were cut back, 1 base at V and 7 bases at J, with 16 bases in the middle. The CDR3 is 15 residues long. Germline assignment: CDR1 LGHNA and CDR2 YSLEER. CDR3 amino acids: CASSQGVGAVAGYTF. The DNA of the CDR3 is TGCGCCAGCAGCCAAGGTGTGGGGGCGGTGGCTGGCTACACCTTC.

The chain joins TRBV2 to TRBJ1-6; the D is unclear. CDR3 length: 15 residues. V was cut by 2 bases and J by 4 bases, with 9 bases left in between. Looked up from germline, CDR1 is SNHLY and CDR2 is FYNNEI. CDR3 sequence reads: CASSERREYNSPLHF. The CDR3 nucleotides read TGTGCCAGCAGTGAACGACGGGAATATAATTCACCCCTCCACTTT.

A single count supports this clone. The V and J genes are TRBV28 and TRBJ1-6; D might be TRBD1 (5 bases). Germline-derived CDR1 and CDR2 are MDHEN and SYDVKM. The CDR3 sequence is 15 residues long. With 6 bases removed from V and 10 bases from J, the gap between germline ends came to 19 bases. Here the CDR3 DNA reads TGTGCCAGCAGCCTGGGACGGGGGACGGTATCACCCCTCCACTTT. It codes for CASSLGRGTVSPLHF. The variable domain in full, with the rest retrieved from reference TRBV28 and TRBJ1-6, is DVKVTQSSRYLVKRTGEKVFLECVQDMDHENMFWYRQDPGLGLRLIYFSYDVKMKEKGDIPEGYSVSREKKERFSLILESASTNQTSMYLCASSLGRGTVSPLHFGNGTRLTVT.